Given below is one T cell receptor beta chain in context. There are 17 residues in the CDR3. The V gene end was trimmed by 6 bases and the J gene end by 3 bases; junction bases not matched to a gene: 16. The germline V gene has CDR1 MNHEY and CDR2 SMNVEV (reference sequence). TCRdb's copy holds only in-frame clones and misses some; the assay was immunoSEQ multiplex PCR. The sample has 200,000 to 250,000 clones, 85% seen once. The data stem from a study of blood T cell repertoires in COVID-19. The rearrangement joins TRBV27 to TRBJ2-7; 8 bases are a match to TRBD2. The clonotype originates from a woman in her fifties or sixties with acute COVID-19. The sample comprised PBMCs or T cells enriched from blood (not recorded which). The CDR3 is CASRKVISGGANYEQYF. The CDR3 DNA reads TGTGCCAGCAGAAAGGTCATAAGCGGGGGTGCTAACTACGAGCAGTACTTC.